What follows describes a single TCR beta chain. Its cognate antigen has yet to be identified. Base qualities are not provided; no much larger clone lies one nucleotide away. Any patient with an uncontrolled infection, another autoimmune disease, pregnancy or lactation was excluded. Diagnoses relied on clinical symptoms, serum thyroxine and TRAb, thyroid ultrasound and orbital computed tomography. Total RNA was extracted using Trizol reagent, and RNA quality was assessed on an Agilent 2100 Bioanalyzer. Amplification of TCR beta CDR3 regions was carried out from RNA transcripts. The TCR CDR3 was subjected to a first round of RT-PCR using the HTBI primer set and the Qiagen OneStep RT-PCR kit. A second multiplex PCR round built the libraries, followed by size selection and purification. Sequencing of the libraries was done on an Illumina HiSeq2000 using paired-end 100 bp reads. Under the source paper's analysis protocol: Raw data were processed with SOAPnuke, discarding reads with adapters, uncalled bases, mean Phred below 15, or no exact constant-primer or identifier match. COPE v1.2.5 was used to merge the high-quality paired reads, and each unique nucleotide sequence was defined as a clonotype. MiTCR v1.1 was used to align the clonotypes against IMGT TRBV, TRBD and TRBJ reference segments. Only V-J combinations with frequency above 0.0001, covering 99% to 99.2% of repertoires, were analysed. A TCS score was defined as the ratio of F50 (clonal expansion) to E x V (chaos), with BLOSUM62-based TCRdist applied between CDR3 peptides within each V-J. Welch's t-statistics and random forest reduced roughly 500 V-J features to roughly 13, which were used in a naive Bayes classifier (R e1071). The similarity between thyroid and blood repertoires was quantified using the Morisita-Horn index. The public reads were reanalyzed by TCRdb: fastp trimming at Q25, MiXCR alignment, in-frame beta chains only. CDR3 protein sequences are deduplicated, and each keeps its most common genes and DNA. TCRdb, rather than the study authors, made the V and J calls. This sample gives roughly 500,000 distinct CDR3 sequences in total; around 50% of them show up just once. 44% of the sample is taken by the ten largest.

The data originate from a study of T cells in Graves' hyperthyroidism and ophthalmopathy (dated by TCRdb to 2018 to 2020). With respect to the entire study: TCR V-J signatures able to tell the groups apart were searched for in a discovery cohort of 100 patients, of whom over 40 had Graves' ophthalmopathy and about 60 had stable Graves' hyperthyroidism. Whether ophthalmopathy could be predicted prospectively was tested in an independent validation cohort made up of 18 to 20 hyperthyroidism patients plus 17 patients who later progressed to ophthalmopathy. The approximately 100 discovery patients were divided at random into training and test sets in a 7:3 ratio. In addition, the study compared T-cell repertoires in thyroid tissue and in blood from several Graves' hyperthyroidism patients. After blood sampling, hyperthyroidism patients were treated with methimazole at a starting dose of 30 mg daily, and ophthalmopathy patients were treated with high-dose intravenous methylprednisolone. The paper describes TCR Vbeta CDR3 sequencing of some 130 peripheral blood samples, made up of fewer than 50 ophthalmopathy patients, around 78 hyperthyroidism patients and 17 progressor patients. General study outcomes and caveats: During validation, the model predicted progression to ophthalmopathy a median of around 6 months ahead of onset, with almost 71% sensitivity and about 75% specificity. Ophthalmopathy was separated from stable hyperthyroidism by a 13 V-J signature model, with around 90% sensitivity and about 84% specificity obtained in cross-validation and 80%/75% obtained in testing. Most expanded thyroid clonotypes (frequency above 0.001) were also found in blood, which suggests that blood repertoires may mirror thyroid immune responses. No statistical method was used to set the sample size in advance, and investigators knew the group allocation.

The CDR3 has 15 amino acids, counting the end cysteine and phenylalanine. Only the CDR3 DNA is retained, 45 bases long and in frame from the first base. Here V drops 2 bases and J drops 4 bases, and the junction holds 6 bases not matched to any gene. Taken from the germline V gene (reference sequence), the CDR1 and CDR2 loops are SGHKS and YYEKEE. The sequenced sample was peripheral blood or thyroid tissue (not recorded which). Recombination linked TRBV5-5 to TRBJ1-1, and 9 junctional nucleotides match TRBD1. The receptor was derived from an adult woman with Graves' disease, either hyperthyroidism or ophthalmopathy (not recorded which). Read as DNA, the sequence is TGTGCCAGCAGCTTAGTAGGGACAGGGAGCACTGAAGCTTTCTTT. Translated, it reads CASSLVGTGSTEAFF.